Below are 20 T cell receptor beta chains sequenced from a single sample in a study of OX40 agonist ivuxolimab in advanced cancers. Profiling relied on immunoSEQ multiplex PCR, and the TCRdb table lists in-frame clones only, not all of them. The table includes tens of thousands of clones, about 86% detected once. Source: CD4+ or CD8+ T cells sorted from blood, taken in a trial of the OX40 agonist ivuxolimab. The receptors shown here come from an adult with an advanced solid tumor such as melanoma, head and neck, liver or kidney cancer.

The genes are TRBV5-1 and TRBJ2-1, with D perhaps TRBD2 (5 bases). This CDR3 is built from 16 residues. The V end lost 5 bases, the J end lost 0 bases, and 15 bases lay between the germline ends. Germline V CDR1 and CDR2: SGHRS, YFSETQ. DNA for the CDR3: TGCGCCAGCAGGGAAGCTAGCACCCCCTCCTACAATGAGCAGTTCTTC. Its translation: CASREASTPSYNEQFF.

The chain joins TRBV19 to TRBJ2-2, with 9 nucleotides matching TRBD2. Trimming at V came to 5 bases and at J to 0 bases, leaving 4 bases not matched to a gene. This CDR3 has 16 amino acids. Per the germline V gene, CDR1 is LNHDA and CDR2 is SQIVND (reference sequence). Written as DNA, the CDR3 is TGTGCCAGTAGTGGGGGACTAGCCGCGAACACCGGGGAGCTGTTTTTT. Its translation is CASSGGLAANTGELFF.

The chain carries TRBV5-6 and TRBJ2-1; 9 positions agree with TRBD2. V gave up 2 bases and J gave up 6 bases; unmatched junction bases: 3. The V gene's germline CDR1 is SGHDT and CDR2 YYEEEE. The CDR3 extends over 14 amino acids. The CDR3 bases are TGTGCCAGCAGCTTAGGCGGGAGGGCCAATGAGCAGTTCTTC. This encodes CASSLGGRANEQFF.

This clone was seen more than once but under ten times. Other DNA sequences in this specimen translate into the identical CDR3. The CDR3: CASSLGNSGANVLTF. CDR3 coding DNA: TGTGCCAGCAGCTTGGGGAACTCTGGGGCCAACGTCCTGACTTTC. V usage is TRBV5-6 and J usage is TRBJ2-6; no clear D. The length of the CDR3 is 15 residues. Germline V gene lookup returns CDR1 SGHDT and CDR2 YYEEEE. With 0 bases removed from V and 0 bases from J, the gap between germline ends came to 4 bases.

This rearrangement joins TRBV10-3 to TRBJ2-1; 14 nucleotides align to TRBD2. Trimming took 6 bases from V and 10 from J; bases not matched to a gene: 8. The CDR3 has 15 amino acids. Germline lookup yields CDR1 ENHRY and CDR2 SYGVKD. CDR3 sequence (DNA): TGTGCCATCAGCGCCGGGACTAGCGGGAGCGGAGAGCAGTTCTTC. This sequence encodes CAISAGTSGSGEQFF.

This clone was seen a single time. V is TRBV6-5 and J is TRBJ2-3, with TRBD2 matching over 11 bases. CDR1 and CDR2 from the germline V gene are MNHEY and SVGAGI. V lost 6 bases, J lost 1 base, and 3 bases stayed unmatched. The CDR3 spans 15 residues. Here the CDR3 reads CASRLAGVGTDTQYF. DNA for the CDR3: TGTGCCAGCAGACTAGCGGGAGTAGGCACAGATACGCAGTATTTT.

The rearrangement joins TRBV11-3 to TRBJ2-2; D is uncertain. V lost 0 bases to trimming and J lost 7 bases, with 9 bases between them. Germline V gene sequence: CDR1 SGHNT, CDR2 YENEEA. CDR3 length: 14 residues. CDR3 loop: CASSLEGFGGELFF. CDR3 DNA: TGTGCCAGCAGCTTAGAAGGGTTTGGCGGGGAGCTGTTTTTT.

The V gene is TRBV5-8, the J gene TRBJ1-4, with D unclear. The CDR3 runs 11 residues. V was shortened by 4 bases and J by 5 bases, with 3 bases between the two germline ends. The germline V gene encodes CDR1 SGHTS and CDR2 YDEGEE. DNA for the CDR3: TGTGCCAGCAGCCCGAATGAAAAACTGTTTTTT. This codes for CASSPNEKLFF.

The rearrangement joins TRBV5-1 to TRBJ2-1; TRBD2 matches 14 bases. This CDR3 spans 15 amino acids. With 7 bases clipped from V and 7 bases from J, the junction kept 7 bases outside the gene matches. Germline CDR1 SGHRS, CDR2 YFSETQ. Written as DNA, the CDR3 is TGCGCCAGCCGACTAGCGGGAGGGGTTGGGAATGAGCAGTTCTTC. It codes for CASRLAGGVGNEQFF. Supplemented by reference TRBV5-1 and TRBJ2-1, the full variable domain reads KAGVTQTPRYLIKTRGQQVTLSCSPISGHRSVSWYQQTPGQGLQFLFEYFSETQRNKGNFPGRFSGRQFSNSRSEMNVSTLELGDSALYLCASRLAGGVGNEQFFGPGTRLTVL.

The CDR3 spells CASKGHEQYF. The CDR3 bases are TGCGCCAGCAAGGGCCACGAGCAGTACTTC. The gene calls are TRBV10-1 and TRBJ2-7; D not resolved. The CDR3 runs to 10 residues. Germline CDR1 WNHNN, CDR2 SYGVQD (reference sequence). The V end was cut by 7 bases, the J end by 5 bases, with 6 bases between.

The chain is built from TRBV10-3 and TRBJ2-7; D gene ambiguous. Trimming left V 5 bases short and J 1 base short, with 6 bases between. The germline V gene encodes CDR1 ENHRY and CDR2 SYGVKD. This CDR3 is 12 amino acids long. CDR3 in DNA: TGTGCCATCAGTCGTGAGTCCTACGAGCAGTACTTC. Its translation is CAISRESYEQYF.

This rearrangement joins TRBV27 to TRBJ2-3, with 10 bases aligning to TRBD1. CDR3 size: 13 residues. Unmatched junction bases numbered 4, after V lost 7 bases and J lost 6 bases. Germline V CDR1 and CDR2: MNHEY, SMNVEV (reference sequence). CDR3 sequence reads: CASTTGGLDTQYF. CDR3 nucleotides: TGTGCCAGCACGACAGGGGGCTTGGATACGCAGTATTTT.

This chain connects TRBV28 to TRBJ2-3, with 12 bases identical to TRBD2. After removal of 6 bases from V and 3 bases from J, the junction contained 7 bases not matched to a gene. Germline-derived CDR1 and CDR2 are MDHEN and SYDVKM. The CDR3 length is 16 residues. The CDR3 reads CASRGASGRETDTQYF. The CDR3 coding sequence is TGTGCCAGCAGGGGGGCTAGCGGGAGGGAGACAGATACGCAGTATTTT.

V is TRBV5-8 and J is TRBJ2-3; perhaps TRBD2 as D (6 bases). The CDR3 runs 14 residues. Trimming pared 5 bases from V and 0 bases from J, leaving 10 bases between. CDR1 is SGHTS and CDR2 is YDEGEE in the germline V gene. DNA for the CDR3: TGTGCCAGCAGGGGGGACTCTAGCACAGATACGCAGTATTTT. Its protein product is CASRGDSSTDTQYF.

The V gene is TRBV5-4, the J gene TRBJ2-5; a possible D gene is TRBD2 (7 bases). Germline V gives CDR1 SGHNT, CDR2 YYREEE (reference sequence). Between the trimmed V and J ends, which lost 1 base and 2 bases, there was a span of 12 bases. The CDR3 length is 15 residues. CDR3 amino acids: CASSLPGGRQETQYF. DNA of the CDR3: TGTGCCAGCAGCTTGCCCGGGGGGCGGCAAGAGACCCAGTACTTC.

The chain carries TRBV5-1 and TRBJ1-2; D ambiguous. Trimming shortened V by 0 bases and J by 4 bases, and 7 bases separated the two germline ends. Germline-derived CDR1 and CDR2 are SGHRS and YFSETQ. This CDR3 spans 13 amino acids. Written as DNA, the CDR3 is TGCGCCAGCAGCTTGGCCGGGGTCTATGGCTACACCTTC. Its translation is CASSLAGVYGYTF.

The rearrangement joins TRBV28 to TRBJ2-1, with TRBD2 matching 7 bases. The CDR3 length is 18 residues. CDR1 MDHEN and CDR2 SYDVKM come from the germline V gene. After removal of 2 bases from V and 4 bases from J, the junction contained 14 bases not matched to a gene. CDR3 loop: CASSLRESVLAAYNEQFF. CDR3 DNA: TGTGCCAGCAGTTTAAGGGAGAGCGTCCTAGCGGCATACAATGAGCAGTTCTTC.

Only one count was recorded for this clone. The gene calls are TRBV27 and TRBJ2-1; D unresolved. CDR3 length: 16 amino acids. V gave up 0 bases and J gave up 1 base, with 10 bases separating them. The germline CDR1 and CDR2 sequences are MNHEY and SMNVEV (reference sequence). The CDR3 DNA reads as TGTGCCAGCAGTTTATCCTTGCCCGTTTCCTACAATGAGCAGTTCTTC. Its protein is CASSLSLPVSYNEQFF.

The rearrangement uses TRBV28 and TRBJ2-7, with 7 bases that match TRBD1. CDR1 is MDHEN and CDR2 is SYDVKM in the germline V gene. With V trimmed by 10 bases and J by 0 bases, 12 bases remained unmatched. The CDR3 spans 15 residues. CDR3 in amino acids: CATYGQVISSYEQYF. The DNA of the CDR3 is TGTGCCACCTACGGACAGGTTATAAGCTCCTACGAGCAGTACTTC.

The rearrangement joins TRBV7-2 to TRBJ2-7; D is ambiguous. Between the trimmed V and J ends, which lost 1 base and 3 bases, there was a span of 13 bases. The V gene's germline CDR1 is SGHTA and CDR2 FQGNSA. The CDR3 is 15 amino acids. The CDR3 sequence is CASSLEPQAFYEQYF. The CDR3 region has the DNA TGTGCCAGCAGCTTAGAGCCCCAGGCGTTCTACGAGCAGTACTTC.